Below, one TCR beta chain is given with its context. Produced via immunoSEQ multiplex PCR; TCRdb's table is partial and in-frame only. This sample has fewer than 50,000 clones; about four fifths occur once, and the top ten carry 1% to 1.3%. The sort gate was single viable CD3+CD4+CD8-CD45RO+ cells for memory CD4+ T cells. The length of the CDR3 is 15 residues. The germline CDR1 and CDR2 sequences are SGHRS and YFSETQ. Trimming at V came to 3 bases and at J to 0 bases, leaving 3 bases not matched to a gene. This sample is part of a study of memory CD4+ T cells and cytomegalovirus serostatus. This chain uses TRBV5-1 with TRBJ1-5; the match to TRBD1 covers 7 bases. The sequence derives from an adult in good health and CMV-seronegative. The sequenced sample was memory CD4+ T cells from blood. The CDR3 is CASSSAGGSNQPQHF. CDR3 coding DNA: TGCGCCAGCAGCTCAGCAGGGGGTAGCAATCAGCCCCAGCATTTT.